Listed below are T cell receptor beta chains from one sample, sequenced in a study of read filtering for tumor transcriptome and immune sequencing. TCRdb called the reads again in MiXCR, with one record for every CDR3 protein. The profile shows 39,000 or so distinct CDR3 sequences, under 15% of them singletons. Material for sequencing was a population of CD138-negative cells sorted from bone marrow. Source of these receptors: a donor at least 40 years old with multiple myeloma. Each CDR3 is given with its conserved first and last residue. The D gene is left open where the match is weak. Clone size, where shown, is once, few, many, or a class for clones that have expanded.

d_call	clone_size	v_call	j_call	cdr3_length	cdr3_nt	cdr3_aa
TRBD2	many	TRBV18	TRBJ2-7	15	TGTGCCAGCTCACTGACTAGCGGGGAGACCTACGAGCAGTACTTC	CASSLTSGETYEQYF
TRBD2	many	TRBV20-1	TRBJ2-7	14	TGCAGTGCAGAGATGGCTAGCGGCACCTACGAGCAGCACTTC	CSAEMASGTYEQHF
-	many	TRBV3-1	TRBJ2-3	12	TGTGCCAGCAGCCAAGAGATGGGTGCGCAGTATTTT	CASSQEMGAQYF
-	many	TRBV6-6	TRBJ1-1	15	TGTGCCAGCAGCCGTGTAGGGGCCACCAACACTGAAGCTTTCTTT	CASSRVGATNTEAFF
-	-	TRBV11-3	TRBJ2-1	15	TGTGCCAGCAGCTCGATACAGGGTGCGCTCAATGAGCAGTTCTTC	CASSSIQGALNEQFF
TRBD1	-	TRBV5-6	TRBJ2-5	17	TGTGCCAGCAGCTTTTTTATTACCGGGACAGCCCAAGAGACCCAGTACTTC	CASSFFITGTAQETQYF
TRBD2	many	TRBV30	TRBJ2-1	15	TGTGCCTGGAGGTCAATGGGACTAGAGTACAATGAGCAGTTCTTC	CAWRSMGLEYNEQFF
-	many	TRBV20-1	TRBJ2-7	15	TGCAGTGCTAGAGAGACCCCGTCTGCCCTCTACGAGCAGTACTTC	CSARETPSALYEQYF
-	many	TRBV5-4	TRBJ2-7	14	TGTGCCAGCAGCCTGGGAGAGCGTGTCGGCGAGCAGTACTTC	CASSLGERVGEQYF
TRBD2	-	TRBV28	TRBJ2-1	15	TGTGCCAGCAGTCTTAGCGGGAGCGGGAACAATGAGCAGTTCTTC	CASSLSGSGNNEQFF
-	many	TRBV7-3	TRBJ2-1	16	TGTGCCAGCAGCTTAGACAAGGGGGAGGGCCGCAATGAGCAGTTCTTC	CASSLDKGEGRNEQFF
-	many	TRBV28	TRBJ2-1	14	TGTGCCAGCAGTTCGGTCGGGCAGAACAATGAGCAGTTCTTC	CASSSVGQNNEQFF
-	many	TRBV27	TRBJ1-1	15	TGTGCCAGCAGTTTAGCAAGGGCGCTGAACACTGAAGCTTTCTTT	CASSLARALNTEAFF
TRBD1	many	TRBV20-1	TRBJ2-7	13	TGCAGTGCTAACCGGGACAGGGTCCACGAGCAGTACTTC	CSANRDRVHEQYF
TRBD2	-	TRBV5-6	TRBJ2-1	17	TGTGCCAGCAGCTTGGTCTTCGTAGCGGGAGGGGGTAATGAGCAGTTCTTC	CASSLVFVAGGGNEQFF
-	many	TRBV5-6	TRBJ1-5	14	TGTGCCAGCAGCTTAATGGACAGCAATCAGCCCCAGCATTTT	CASSLMDSNQPQHF
TRBD1	many	TRBV7-2	TRBJ2-7	14	TGTGCCAGCTCCCGGCGGCGGGACAGGACCGAGCAGTACTTC	CASSRRRDRTEQYF
TRBD1	many	TRBV20-1	TRBJ2-6	15	TGCAGTGCGACAGACAGGGCGGCTGGGGCCAACGTCCTGACTTTC	CSATDRAAGANVLTF
-	many	TRBV27	TRBJ2-7	15	TGTGCCAGCAGTTTATGGGGAGGAGTTAACTACGAGCAGTACTTC	CASSLWGGVNYEQYF
-	many	TRBV7-9	TRBJ1-5	14	TGTGCCAGCAGCATAACCGGGGGCAATCAGCCCCAGCATTTT	CASSITGGNQPQHF
TRBD1	medium-sized	TRBV5-5	TRBJ2-1	16	TGTGCCAGCAGCCTCCCCCGGGACAGCTTTAGGACTGAGCAGTTCTTC	CASSLPRDSFRTEQFF
-	many	TRBV29-1	TRBJ2-7	13	TGCAGCGCCGCGGGACTTCTATCCTACGAGCAGTACTTC	CSAAGLLSYEQYF
-	-	TRBV28	TRBJ2-3	13	TGTGCCAGCGGGCCGCGGGGAACAGATACGCAGTATTTT	CASGPRGTDTQYF
TRBD2	many	TRBV11-2	TRBJ2-1	19	TGTGCCAGCAGCCCGAGAAGGGAGGCGGGACTAGCGCCTCACAATGAGCAGTTCTTC	CASSPRREAGLAPHNEQFF
-	few	TRBV29-1	TRBJ2-1	21	TGCAGCGCCTCCCCCGGGGTCGGGATGTCTCTGAGGGGGACTACCTACAATGAGCAGTTCTTC	CSASPGVGMSLRGTTYNEQFF
TRBD2	many	TRBV29-1	TRBJ2-2	13	TGCAGCGCGAGCGGGATACAGGCCGGGGAGCTGTTTTTT	CSASGIQAGELFF
-	many	TRBV28	TRBJ2-2	16	TGTGCCAGCAGTTTCTCGGGACGGAGGGGGACCGGGGAGCTGTTTTTT	CASSFSGRRGTGELFF
TRBD1	many	TRBV9	TRBJ1-3	16	TGTGCCAGCAGTACCCAGGGACAGACTTCTGGAAACACCATATATTTT	CASSTQGQTSGNTIYF
-	many	TRBV11-2	TRBJ2-7	12	TGTGCCAGCAGCCAGCCCCGTTACGCGCAGTACTTC	CASSQPRYAQYF
-	many	TRBV29-1	TRBJ2-5	12	TGCAGCGTTGTTCCTGGAGAGGAGACCCAGTACTTC	CSVVPGEETQYF
TRBD2	many	TRBV9	TRBJ2-3	17	TGTGCCAGCAGCGTAGAGGGGACTAGCGGGGTCACAGATACGCAGTATTTT	CASSVEGTSGVTDTQYF
-	many	TRBV9	TRBJ2-3	17	TGTGCCAGCAGCGATAACCCACAGGGTACTAGCACAGATACGCAGTATTTT	CASSDNPQGTSTDTQYF
-	many	TRBV6-5	TRBJ2-7	14	TGTGCCAGCAGTTACTCGAGGGTTTCTTACGAGCAGTACTTC	CASSYSRVSYEQYF
TRBD1	many	TRBV2	TRBJ1-1	14	TGTGCCAGCAGTGTTCGGACAGGGGGAACTGAAGCTTTCTTT	CASSVRTGGTEAFF
-	many	TRBV29-1	TRBJ1-1	12	TGCAGCGCCGGGGGGGGAAGCACTGAAGCTTTCTTT	CSAGGGSTEAFF
-	few	TRBV5-1	TRBJ2-1	13	TGCGCCAGCAGCTTGGAAGGCGTCTATGAGCAGTTCTTC	CASSLEGVYEQFF
-	many	TRBV20-1	TRBJ2-1	15	TGCAGTGCTACCGGGACGCCGAGCTCCTACAATGAGCAGTTCTTC	CSATGTPSSYNEQFF
TRBD2	many	TRBV20-1	TRBJ2-3	20	TGCAGTGCTAGAGGAATAGGACTAGCGGGAGGGCCGAGTCGTGCAGATACGCAGTATTTT	CSARGIGLAGGPSRADTQYF
-	few	TRBV19	TRBJ2-7	15	TGTGCCAGTAGTATAGGAAGGGTTAGCTCCTACGAGCAGTACTTC	CASSIGRVSSYEQYF
TRBD2	many	TRBV12-3/TRBV12-4	TRBJ2-2	15	TGTGCCAGCACCGTACTAGCGGGAATAGGCGGGGAGCTGTTTTTT	CASTVLAGIGGELFF
-	many	TRBV28	TRBJ2-7	12	TGTGCCAGCAGTTTGAGTCTAGCGGAGCAGTACTTC	CASSLSLAEQYF
TRBD1	many	TRBV30	TRBJ1-1	13	TGTGCCTGGCGGATACAGGGGGGCACTGAAGCTTTCTTT	CAWRIQGGTEAFF
-	many	TRBV5-1	TRBJ2-7	14	TGCGCCAGCAGCTTGGTCGACACTTCCTACGAGCAGTACTTC	CASSLVDTSYEQYF
TRBD2	many	TRBV20-1	TRBJ2-7	17	TGCAGTGCTAGAGATGGAGGACTAGCGGGGAATACCTACGAGCAGTACTTC	CSARDGGLAGNTYEQYF
TRBD1	many	TRBV5-1	TRBJ1-3	14	TGCGCCAGCAGCGACGGGACAGCCAGAGGCACCATATATTTT	CASSDGTARGTIYF
-	many	TRBV11-2	TRBJ2-2	16	TGTGCCAGCAGCTCAACGGGACCGTCGCGCACCGGGGAGCTGTTTTTT	CASSSTGPSRTGELFF
-	many	TRBV7-3	TRBJ2-3	13	TGTGCCAGCAGCTTAACTGGCCCCGGTACGCAGTATTTT	CASSLTGPGTQYF
TRBD1	medium-sized	TRBV4-3	TRBJ1-2	16	TGCGCCAGCAGCCAAGATGGGACAGGGGTTAACTATGGCTACACCTTC	CASSQDGTGVNYGYTF
-	many	TRBV21-1	TRBJ2-7	19	TGTGCCAGCAGCCTCCCGGGACAGGGGGCGCATGTGTTTACCTACGAGCAGTACTTC	CASSLPGQGAHVFTYEQYF
TRBD2	many	TRBV2	TRBJ2-5	15	TGTGCCAGCAAGCGGGGTAGCGGGAGTCAAGAGACCCAGTACTTC	CASKRGSGSQETQYF
-	many	TRBV28	TRBJ2-5	14	TGTGCCAGCAGTTTACCGGGGGCGGGGGAGACCCAGTACTTC	CASSLPGAGETQYF
-	many	TRBV29-1	TRBJ2-7	12	TGCAGCGCCGTAGAGAACTCCTACGAGCAGTACTTC	CSAVENSYEQYF
TRBD1	few	TRBV24-1	TRBJ1-5	13	TGTGCCACCGCAGGGGGAGCGGGTCAGCCCCAGCATTTT	CATAGGAGQPQHF